A single sample gave rise to the 10 T cell receptor beta chains below, sequenced in a study of cytomegalovirus exposure and HLA in healthy donors (dated by TCRdb to about 2017). The library was obtained by the immunoSEQ multiplex PCR assay. The multiplex PCR relied on a mix of 60 forward primers for TCR Vbeta segments and 13 reverse primers for TCR Jbeta segments. TCRdb took over this immuneACCESS table, retaining in-frame rearrangements with V and J assigned. Such tables are incomplete; in checked studies, under half of the missing clones stem from an unresolved V gene, and the remainder is unexplained. This sample comprises a few hundred thousand clones, nearly 95% of them detected only once. The ten top clones hold roughly 1.6% of the sample. The sequenced sample consisted of PBMCs. These receptors were taken from a girl aged 2 to 9 in good health and CMV-seronegative.

The chain is built from TRBV15 and TRBJ2-4; possibly TRBD1 for D (6 bases). CDR1 is LNHNV and CDR2 is YYDKDF in the germline V gene (reference sequence). The CDR3 sequence is 17 residues long. The V end lost 6 bases, the J end lost 0 bases, and 18 bases lay between the germline ends. CDR3 sequence: CATRSGRQELAKNIQYF. The CDR3 DNA follows: TGTGCCACCAGATCTGGGAGACAGGAACTAGCCAAAAACATTCAGTACTTC.

This chain connects TRBV15 to TRBJ1-4; no reliable D call. The CDR3 sequence is 13 residues long. V was pared by 1 base and J by 6 bases, with 6 bases between. The germline gives CDR1 LNHNV, CDR2 YYDKDF (reference sequence). The CDR3 loop reads CATSRVLYEKLFF. CDR3 coding DNA: TGTGCCACCAGCAGAGTATTATATGAAAAACTGTTTTTT. The whole variable domain, filled in from reference TRBV15 and TRBJ1-4, reads DAMVIQNPRYQVTQFGKPVTLSCSQTLNHNVMYWYQQKSSQAPKLLFHYYDKDFNNEADTPDNFQSRRPNTSFCFLDIRSPGLGDTAMYLCATSRVLYEKLFFGSGTQLSVL.

V and J are TRBV14 and TRBJ1-1; 7 nucleotides agree with TRBD1. After removal of 1 base from V and 3 bases from J, the junction contained 8 bases not matched to a gene. The CDR3 sequence is 16 residues long. Germline CDR1 reads SGHDN; CDR2 reads FVKESK. The CDR3 nucleotides read TGTGCCAGCAGCCAAGGACAGGGCAGAGTTTACACTGAAGCTTTCTTT. It codes for CASSQGQGRVYTEAFF.

The chain has TRBV2 and TRBJ2-7; 7 bases line up with TRBD1. Germline loops: CDR1 SNHLY, CDR2 FYNNEI. The CDR3 runs 14 residues. With V trimmed by 5 bases and J by 3 bases, 7 bases remained unmatched. The CDR3 region is CASSSTGVGYEQYF. The CDR3 DNA reads as TGTGCCAGCAGTTCTACAGGGGTTGGCTACGAGCAGTACTTC.

The chain links TRBV5-6 to TRBJ2-2, with a possible D match to TRBD1 (5 bases). The CDR3 contains 13 residues. CDR1 is SGHDT, CDR2 YYEEEE, per germline. V was clipped by 3 bases and J by 6 bases, with 9 bases between them. Written as DNA, the CDR3 is TGTGCCAGCAGCTCAGGGTTGGCCGGGGAGCTGTTTTTT. Translated, it gives CASSSGLAGELFF.

The chain employs TRBV15 and TRBJ1-3, with D unclear. This CDR3 contains 15 residues. The V and J ends lost 1 base and 0 bases respectively, with 7 bases between them. CDR1 LNHNV and CDR2 YYDKDF come from the germline V gene (reference sequence). The CDR3 coding sequence is TGTGCCACCAGCAGAGTTCCGAGCTCTGGAAACACCATATATTTT. Its protein is CATSRVPSSGNTIYF.

V and J are TRBV4-2 and TRBJ2-7, with 15 bases matching TRBD2. This CDR3 is 15 amino acids long. Per germline, CDR1 LGHNA and CDR2 YNFKEQ. J lost 1 base, V lost 5 bases, and 0 bases had no gene match. In nucleotides, the CDR3 is TGTGCCAGCAGCGGGACTAGCGGGGGGTCCTACGAGCAGTACTTC. As protein: CASSGTSGGSYEQYF.

The chain links TRBV6-1 to TRBJ1-2; 7 bases map to TRBD1. Germline V gene sequence: CDR1 MNHNS, CDR2 SASEGT. The CDR3 totals 15 residues. The ends lost 4 bases at V and 4 bases at J; junction bases unmatched: 9. CDR3 region: CASSAEPGQLYGYTF. DNA for the CDR3: TGTGCCAGCAGTGCAGAGCCGGGACAGCTCTATGGCTACACCTTC.

The chain links TRBV27 to TRBJ1-2; TRBD1 is a possible D gene (5 bases). V lost 6 bases and J 4 bases, leaving 12 bases between the germline ends. This CDR3 has 13 amino acids. CDR1 is MNHEY and CDR2 is SMNVEV in the germline V gene (reference sequence). CDR3 DNA: TGTGCCAGCAGACAGGACGGAACCTATGGCTACACCTTC. This encodes CASRQDGTYGYTF.

The chain joins TRBV7-2 to TRBJ2-2; D might be TRBD1 (6 bases). The CDR3 totals 17 residues. The ends were cut back, 5 bases at V and 1 base at J, with 17 bases in the middle. CDR1 and CDR2 (germline): SGHTA, FQGNSA. The CDR3 protein is CASSPTGRSWNTGELFF. DNA for the CDR3: TGTGCCAGCAGCCCGACAGGCCGCTCATGGAACACCGGGGAGCTGTTTTTT.